This TCR beta chain came from a study of cytomegalovirus exposure and HLA in healthy donors. PCR was performed using 60 Vbeta and 13 Jbeta primers. The assay was immunoSEQ multiplex PCR, and TCRdb's table has in-frame clones only and misses some. The sample consists of about 160,000 clones, around 80% of them appearing once. With V trimmed by 6 bases and J by 2 bases, 12 bases remained unmatched. The CDR3 consists of 16 residues. Germline V gene sequence: CDR1 SGDLS, CDR2 YYNGEE. The origin of this receptor is a girl aged 10-17 years in good health and CMV-seropositive. The chain is built from TRBV9 and TRBJ1-1; 8 bases line up with TRBD1. The sample was PBMCs. CDR3 in amino acids: CASTPGQQGANTEAFF. The CDR3 coding sequence is TGTGCCAGCACCCCTGGGCAGCAGGGGGCTAACACTGAAGCTTTCTTT.